Following are 7 T cell receptor beta chains from one sample sequenced in a study of blood T cell repertoires in COVID-19. Method: immunoSEQ multiplex PCR; TCRdb's copy keeps in-frame clones and lacks some. The sample has about 140,000 clones, about 80% seen once. The specimen was peripheral blood. The receptor set was obtained from a man in his 60s with acute or convalescent COVID-19.

Only a few counts were recorded for this clone. V and J are TRBV4-3 and TRBJ2-1; 7 bases are shared with TRBD2. Per germline, CDR1 LGHNA and CDR2 YSLEER. This CDR3 has 16 amino acids. The V and J ends lost 0 bases and 2 bases, in that order; junction bases with no gene match: 4. In nucleotides, the CDR3 is TGCGCCAGCAGCCAAGAAAGGGCGGGAGCCTACAATGAGCAGTTCTTC. Translation gives CASSQERAGAYNEQFF.

J is TRBJ2-5 and V is TRBV5-5, with 16 bases that match TRBD2. Germline trimming cut 4 bases from V and 5 bases from J; bases unmatched to any gene: 5. CDR1 and CDR2 from the germline V gene are SGHKS and YYEKEE (reference sequence). The length of the CDR3 is 16 residues. For the CDR3, the DNA is TGTGCCAGCAGCCCGGGACTAGCGGGAGGGAGTGAGACCCAGTACTTC. Its translation is CASSPGLAGGSETQYF.

The chain recombines TRBV29-1 with TRBJ2-5; D may be TRBD2 (6 bases). This CDR3 region has 17 residues. CDR1 is SQVTM, CDR2 ANQGSEA, per germline. V lost 3 bases, J lost 1 base, and 21 bases lay in between. The chain's CDR3 is CSVDGLSTGETQETQYF. CDR3 coding DNA: TGCAGCGTTGACGGGCTATCGACGGGGGAGACCCAAGAGACCCAGTACTTC.

The rearrangement links TRBV5-1 to TRBJ1-1; 9 bases are a match to TRBD1. The germline CDR1 and CDR2 sequences are SGHRS and YFSETQ. Trimming removed 4 bases from V and 0 bases from J; junction bases left unmatched: 4. This CDR3 has 15 residues. The chain's CDR3 is CASSPGQGLNTEAFF. The CDR3 bases are TGCGCCAGCAGCCCAGGACAGGGGCTGAACACTGAAGCTTTCTTT.

The chain carries TRBV28 and TRBJ2-1; 7 bases align to TRBD2. The CDR3 is made up of 15 amino acids. CDR1 is MDHEN, CDR2 SYDVKM, per germline. V dropped 5 bases and J dropped 4; count of bases not matched to a gene: 8. For the CDR3, the DNA is TGTGCCAGCAGTAAGGGGAGCGGGGCTTACAATGAGCAGTTCTTC. Residues: CASSKGSGAYNEQFF.

The chain has TRBV9 and TRBJ1-1; 7 bases fit TRBD1. V lost 2 bases, J lost 1 base, and 11 bases stayed unmatched. Germline-derived CDR1 and CDR2 are SGDLS and YYNGEE. The CDR3 has 17 amino acids. This CDR3 reads CASSVGPGGLTNTEAFF. The DNA for the CDR3 is TGTGCCAGCAGCGTCGGCCCAGGGGGGTTGACGAACACTGAAGCTTTCTTT. The complete variable domain, with remaining parts taken from reference TRBV9 and TRBJ1-1, reads DSGVTQTPKHLITATGQRVTLRCSPRSGDLSVYWYQQSLDQGLQFLIQYYNGEERAKGNILERFSAQQFPDLHSELNLSSLELGDSALYFCASSVGPGGLTNTEAFFGQGTRLTVV.

V gene TRBV28 combines with J gene TRBJ2-6; no firm D call. The germline CDR1 and CDR2 sequences are MDHEN and SYDVKM. V was pared by 4 bases and J by 0 bases, with 4 bases between. The CDR3 runs 14 residues. CDR3 sequence reads: CASSYSSGANVLTF. The CDR3 bases are TGTGCCAGCAGTTACAGCTCTGGGGCCAACGTCCTGACTTTC.